Following are 6 T cell receptor beta chains from one sample sequenced in a study of T cells expressing NK-cell markers. From its re-call of the 5' RACE reads, TCRdb lists each CDR3 protein once, without DNA. This sample lists roughly 3,100 distinct CDR3 sequences; its ten largest clones have about 29%. Source material: blood T cells: a sorted CD56 or NKG2C T cell subset, CD4+ or CD8+ T cells, or bulk PBMC T cells (not recorded which). The receptors were gathered from a young woman in good health.

This chain joins TRBV4-3 and TRBJ2-7. The germline gives CDR1 LGHNA, CDR2 YSLEER. CDR3 length: 15 residues. The CDR3 reads CASSQDRRSSHEQYF.

V gene TRBV27 combines with J gene TRBJ2-5; TCRdb indicates TRBD2, and absent DNA this call remains unverified. This CDR3 has 13 residues. The germline gives CDR1 MNHEY, CDR2 SMNVEV (reference sequence). The CDR3 spells CASSFGEGETQYF.

This clonotype is called medium-sized based on its frequency. The CDR3 reads CASSPLSDTNIQYF. The chain couples TRBV6-1 to TRBJ2-4; the D call of TRBD1 rests on TCRdb alone, since no DNA is present to check it. CDR1 and CDR2 (germline): MNHNS, SASEGT. The CDR3 has 14 residues.

The chain is built from TRBV19 and TRBJ2-7; the TCRdb call, TRBD1, lacks DNA for checking. The CDR3 loop spans 15 amino acids. Germline V lookup: CDR1 LNHDA, CDR2 SQIVND (reference sequence). The chain's CDR3 is CASQPGDSAFYEQYF.

This chain links TRBV6-1 with TRBJ1-5; TCRdb outputs TRBD1, but without DNA this stays unchecked. CDR3 length: 16 residues. CDR1 and CDR2 (germline): MNHNS, SASEGT. This CDR3 reads CASSENDGQGNQPQHF.

This clonotype registers medium-sized by frequency. The chain has TRBV6-4 and TRBJ2-1; lacking DNA, the TRBD2 call made by TCRdb goes unchecked. Germline loops: CDR1 MRHNA, CDR2 SNTAGT. The CDR3 loop spans 15 amino acids. The CDR3 here is CASSPLAGGQNEQFF.